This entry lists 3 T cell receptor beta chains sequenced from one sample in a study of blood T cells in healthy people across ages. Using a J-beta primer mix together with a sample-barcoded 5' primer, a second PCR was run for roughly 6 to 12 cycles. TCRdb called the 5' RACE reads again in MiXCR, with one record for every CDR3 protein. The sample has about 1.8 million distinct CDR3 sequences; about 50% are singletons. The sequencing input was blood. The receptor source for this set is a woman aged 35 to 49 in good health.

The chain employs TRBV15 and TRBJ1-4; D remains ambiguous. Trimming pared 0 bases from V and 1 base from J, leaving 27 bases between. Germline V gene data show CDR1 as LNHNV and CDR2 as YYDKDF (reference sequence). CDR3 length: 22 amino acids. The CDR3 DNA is TGTGCCACCAGCAGAGATCGAACAGTCAGGCGCACTAGTGGAGGAACTAATGAAAAACTGTTTTTT. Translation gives CATSRDRTVRRTSGGTNEKLFF.

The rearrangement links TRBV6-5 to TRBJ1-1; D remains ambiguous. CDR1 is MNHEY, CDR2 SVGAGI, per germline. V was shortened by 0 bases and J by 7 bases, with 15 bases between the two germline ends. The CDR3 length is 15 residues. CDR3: CASSYSGSSPIEAFF. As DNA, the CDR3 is TGTGCCAGCAGTTACTCGGGATCATCCCCTATTGAAGCTTTCTTT.

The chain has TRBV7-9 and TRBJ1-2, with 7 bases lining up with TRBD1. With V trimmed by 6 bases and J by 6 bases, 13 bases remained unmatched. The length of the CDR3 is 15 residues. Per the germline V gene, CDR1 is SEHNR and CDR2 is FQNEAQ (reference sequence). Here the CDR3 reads CASSYPSGGQHGYTF. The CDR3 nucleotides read TGTGCCAGCAGTTACCCATCTGGGGGACAGCATGGCTACACCTTC.